Following are 16 T cell receptor beta chains from one sample sequenced in a study of cytomegalovirus exposure and HLA in healthy donors. In the PCR, 60 Vbeta and 13 Jbeta primers were used. The method was immunoSEQ multiplex PCR; TCRdb's version includes in-frame clones alone and lacks a portion of them. The sample yields some 88,000 clones, 63% seen once. What was sequenced was PBMCs. These receptor sequences come from a woman aged 25 to 39 in good health and CMV-seronegative.

The chain is built from TRBV9 and TRBJ2-1, with D maybe TRBD1 (6 bases). The V gene lost 1 base and the J gene lost 7 bases, with 15 bases spanning the gap. Germline V gene sequence: CDR1 SGDLS, CDR2 YYNGEE. The CDR3 has 15 amino acids. The CDR3 nucleotides are TGTGCCAGCAGCGTAACGAGAGGGGGTTTAAATGAGCAGTTCTTC. Residues: CASSVTRGGLNEQFF. Together with reference TRBV9 and TRBJ2-1, the CDR3 gives the full variable domain: DSGVTQTPKHLITATGQRVTLRCSPRSGDLSVYWYQQSLDQGLQFLIQYYNGEERAKGNILERFSAQQFPDLHSELNLSSLELGDSALYFCASSVTRGGLNEQFFGPGTRLTVL.

V usage is TRBV6-6 and J usage is TRBJ2-5; tentatively, D is TRBD2 (7 bases). Near its end, the DNA agrees better with TRBJ2-7, so the J call may be wrong. This CDR3 contains 15 residues. Germline-derived CDR1 and CDR2 are MNHNY and SVGAGI (reference sequence). The DNA of the CDR3 is TGTGCCAGCAGTTACGAGTCGGGGGGCTGGTACGAGCAGTACTTC. This sequence encodes CASSYESGGWYEQYF.

J is TRBJ1-1 and V is TRBV5-5; the D is unclear. Trimming removed 4 bases from V and 3 bases from J, with 10 bases in between. The CDR3 spans 13 residues. Germline V gene sequence: CDR1 SGHKS, CDR2 YYEKEE (reference sequence). CDR3 region: CASSVSMYTEAFF. CDR3 in DNA: TGTGCCAGCAGCGTTTCTATGTACACTGAAGCTTTCTTT.

The J gene is TRBJ2-7, the V gene TRBV6-5; 9 bases fit TRBD1. The V gene end was trimmed by 10 bases and the J gene end by 3 bases; junction bases not matched to a gene: 4. There are 12 residues in the CDR3. Germline lookup yields CDR1 MNHEY and CDR2 SVGAGI. The CDR3 here is CATQTGGYEQYF. The DNA of the CDR3 is TGTGCCACACAGACAGGGGGCTACGAGCAGTACTTC.

This clone has a handful of counts. The chain has TRBV29-1 and TRBJ1-1, with 7 bases matching TRBD1. Germline CDR1 SQVTM, CDR2 ANQGSEA. The length of the CDR3 is 13 residues. V lost 6 bases, J lost 0 bases, and 4 bases stayed unmatched. CDR3 DNA: TGCAGCGTCCAGGGGGTCCTGAACACTGAAGCTTTCTTT. Protein: CSVQGVLNTEAFF. Based on the CDR3 plus reference TRBV29-1 and TRBJ1-1, the full variable domain is SAVISQKPSRDICQRGTSLTIQCQVDSQVTMMFWYRQQPGQSLTLIATANQGSEATYESGFVIDKFPISRPNLTFSTLTVSNMSPEDSSIYLCSVQGVLNTEAFFGQGTRLTVV.

The rearrangement uses TRBV6-6 and TRBJ1-3; TRBD1 aligns across 8 bases. The CDR3 spans 16 residues. The ends lost 2 bases at V and 2 bases at J; junction bases unmatched: 5. Per the germline V gene, CDR1 is MNHNY and CDR2 is SVGAGI (reference sequence). CDR3 region: CASSYGQGGTGNTIYF. In DNA, the CDR3 is TGTGCCAGCAGTTACGGACAGGGTGGCACTGGAAACACCATATATTTT.

This clone showed up just once. The rearrangement uses TRBV7-6 and TRBJ2-7; D possibly corresponds to TRBD1 (6 bases). The germline V gene encodes CDR1 SGHVS and CDR2 FNYEAQ. The CDR3 totals 16 residues. Deletions cut 1 base from V and 3 bases from J, with 16 bases between. In nucleotides, the CDR3 is TGTGCCAGCAGCTTAGGGACCGGGACAATGATCTACGAGCAGTACTTC. Amino acids: CASSLGTGTMIYEQYF.

This clone has more than one count but fewer than ten. The chain has TRBV5-1 and TRBJ1-2; TRBD1 is a possible D gene (5 bases). V lost 0 bases and J lost 0, with 12 bases in between. Germline values: CDR1 SGHRS, CDR2 YFSETQ. This CDR3 is 16 amino acids long. The chain's CDR3 is CASSLEGVNANYGYTF. The CDR3, as DNA: TGCGCCAGCAGCTTGGAAGGGGTTAATGCTAACTATGGCTACACCTTC.

This clone turned up a few times. The chain uses TRBV29-1 and TRBJ1-2; D remains ambiguous. The length of the CDR3 is 14 residues. Looked up from germline, CDR1 is SQVTM and CDR2 is ANQGSEA. Trimming stripped 5 bases from V and 3 bases from J, with 16 bases between. The CDR3 reads CSVQRGTGHYGYTF. The DNA of the CDR3 is TGCAGCGTTCAACGGGGAACTGGCCACTATGGCTACACCTTC. Filled out from reference TRBV29-1 and TRBJ1-2, the complete variable domain reads SAVISQKPSRDICQRGTSLTIQCQVDSQVTMMFWYRQQPGQSLTLIATANQGSEATYESGFVIDKFPISRPNLTFSTLTVSNMSPEDSSIYLCSVQRGTGHYGYTFGSGTRLTVV.

The chain joins TRBV7-8 to TRBJ1-2; 10 bases are a match to TRBD1. From germline, CDR1 is SGHVS and CDR2 FQNEAQ. J gave up 4 bases and V 3 bases, and 5 bases lay outside the gene matches. The CDR3 spans 15 residues. The CDR3 loop reads CASSLTGGDGYGYTF. The CDR3 DNA reads as TGTGCCAGCAGCTTGACAGGGGGCGATGGCTATGGCTACACCTTC.

This chain connects TRBV7-2 to TRBJ1-6, with 9 bases identical to TRBD1. The germline V gene encodes CDR1 SGHTA and CDR2 FQGNSA. Trimming removed 1 base from V and 1 base from J; junction bases left unmatched: 2. CDR3 size: 17 residues. In nucleotides, the CDR3 is TGTGCCAGCAGCTTAGAGGGACAGGGATCCTATAATTCACCCCTCCACTTT. Residues: CASSLEGQGSYNSPLHF. The whole variable domain, filled in from reference TRBV7-2 and TRBJ1-6, reads GAGVSQSPSNKVTEKGKDVELRCDPISGHTALYWYRQSLGQGLEFLIYFQGNSAPDKSGLPSDRFSAERTGGSVSTLTIQRTQQEDSAVYLCASSLEGQGSYNSPLHFGNGTRLTVT.

This sequence joins TRBV11-2 and TRBJ1-4; D remains ambiguous. Per the germline V gene, CDR1 is SGHAT and CDR2 is FQNNGV. The CDR3 totals 14 residues. V was cut by 5 bases and J by 5 bases, with 12 bases left in between. This CDR3 is CASSPSRVNEKLFF. Here the CDR3 DNA reads TGTGCCAGCAGCCCTTCGAGGGTGAATGAAAAACTGTTTTTT. The entire variable domain, with the rest obtained from reference TRBV11-2 and TRBJ1-4, is as follows: EAGVAQSPRYKIIEKRQSVAFWCNPISGHATLYWYQQILGQGPKLLIQFQNNGVVDDSQLPKDRFSAERLKGVDSTLKIQPAKLEDSAVYLCASSPSRVNEKLFFGSGTQLSVL.

The V and J genes are TRBV2 and TRBJ1-2; 8 nucleotides align to TRBD1. The CDR3 is 12 amino acids. V was clipped by 7 bases and J by 5 bases; unmatched bases: 3. CDR1 SNHLY and CDR2 FYNNEI come from the germline V gene. The DNA of the CDR3 is TGTGCCAGCACGGGGACAGGATATGGCTACACCTTC. It yields the protein CASTGTGYGYTF.

DNA for the CDR3: TGTGCCAGCAAAGGGGGCCGTAGCAATCAGCCCCAGCATTTT. Its translation: CASKGGRSNQPQHF. The chain links TRBV28 to TRBJ1-5, with 7 bases that match TRBD1. J was trimmed by 0 bases and V by 7 bases; bases with no gene match: 3. CDR1 and CDR2 from the germline V gene are MDHEN and SYDVKM. The CDR3 has 14 amino acids.

The V call is TRBV5-6, the J call TRBJ1-1, with D perhaps matching TRBD1 (6 bases). Germline-derived CDR1 and CDR2 are SGHDT and YYEEEE. This CDR3 is 15 amino acids long. V lost 6 bases to trimming and J lost 3 bases, with 18 bases between them. The CDR3 DNA reads as TGTGCCAGCACCCCAAGGGGGGGTTGGGACACTGAAGCTTTCTTT. This codes for CASTPRGGWDTEAFF.

This chain uses TRBV5-1 with TRBJ2-7; 12 bases align to TRBD2. In germline, CDR1 is SGHRS, CDR2 YFSETQ. This CDR3 comprises 14 residues. The J segment lost 5 bases and the V segment lost 5 bases, leaving 5 bases of the junction unmatched. The CDR3 DNA reads TGCGCCAGCAGGCTAGCGGGAGGGCCTGACGAGCAGTACTTC. Translation gives CASRLAGGPDEQYF.